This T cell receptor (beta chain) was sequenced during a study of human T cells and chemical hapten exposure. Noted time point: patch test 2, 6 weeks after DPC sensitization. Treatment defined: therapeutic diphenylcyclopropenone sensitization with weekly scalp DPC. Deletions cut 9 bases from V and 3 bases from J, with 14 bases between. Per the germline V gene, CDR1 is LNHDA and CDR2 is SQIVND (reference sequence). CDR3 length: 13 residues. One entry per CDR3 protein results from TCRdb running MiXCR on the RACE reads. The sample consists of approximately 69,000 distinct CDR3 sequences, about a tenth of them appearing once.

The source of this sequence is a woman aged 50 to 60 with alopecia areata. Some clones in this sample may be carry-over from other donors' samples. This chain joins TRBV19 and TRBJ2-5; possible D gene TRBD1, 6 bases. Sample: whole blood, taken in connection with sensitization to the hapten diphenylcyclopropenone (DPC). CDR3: CASNQNREETQYF. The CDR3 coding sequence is TGTGCCAGCAATCAGAACAGGGAAGAGACCCAGTACTTC.